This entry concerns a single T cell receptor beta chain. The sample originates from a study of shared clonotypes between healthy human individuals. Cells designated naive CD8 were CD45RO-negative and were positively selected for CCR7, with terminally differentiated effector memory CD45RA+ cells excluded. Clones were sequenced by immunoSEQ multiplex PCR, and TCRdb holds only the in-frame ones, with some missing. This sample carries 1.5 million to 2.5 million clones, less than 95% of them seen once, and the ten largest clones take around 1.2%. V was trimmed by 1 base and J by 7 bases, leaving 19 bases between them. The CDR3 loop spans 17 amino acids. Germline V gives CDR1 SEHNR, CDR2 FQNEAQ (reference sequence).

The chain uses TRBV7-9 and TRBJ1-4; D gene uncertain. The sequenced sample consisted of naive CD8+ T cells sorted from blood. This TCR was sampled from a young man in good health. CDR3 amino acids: CASSLDIIVERPEKLFF. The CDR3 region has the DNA TGTGCCAGCAGCTTAGACATTATTGTGGAACGACCTGAAAAACTGTTTTTT.